This TCR beta chain was recorded in a study of vaccination and CD4 T cells after COVID-19. The overall study: Drawing of post-COVID samples took place a median 101 days after diagnosis (range 35 to 161). Cultures serving as controls received a peptide pool (CEFX or HIV-1 Nef) or no peptide.

Only a few counts were recorded for this clonotype. What it binds is unknown. This CDR3 comprises 15 residues. From germline, CDR1 is MNHEY and CDR2 SVGAGI. V was trimmed by 0 bases and J by 6 bases, leaving 12 bases between them. Oncomine TCR Beta short-read sequencing was applied to DNA from cultured CD4+ T cells. Researchers extracted genomic DNA from CD4+ T cells that had been cultured. TCRdb used MiXCR to reprocess the PCR reads, holding one entry per CDR3 protein. The top ten clones hold around two fifths of a sample with 3,500 to 4,500 distinct CDR3 sequences, about 39% of them seen once. Treatment meaning: roughly nine-day PBMC culture with coronavirus spike peptide pools or control peptides (ViraFEST assay). It was before the COVID-19 pandemic (2011-2018) that the unexposed donor's CD4+ T cells were collected.

Sequencing was performed on CD4+ T cells from blood, cultured in vitro. The V and J genes are TRBV6-5 and TRBJ1-5, with a tentative D call TRBD1 (5 bases). The receptor was derived from a human donor in good health. CDR3 sequence reads: CASSYSRGGSQPQHF. DNA for the CDR3: TGTGCCAGCAGTTACTCGAGGGGCGGGAGTCAGCCCCAGCATTTT.